These 32 T cell receptor beta chains came from one sample sequenced in a study of OX40 agonist ivuxolimab in advanced cancers. Here immunoSEQ multiplex PCR was the method, and the copy in TCRdb shows in-frame clones only, minus some. The sample has about 82,000 clones; just under 95% are singletons. The sequencing here drew on CD4+ or CD8+ T cells sorted from blood, taken in a trial of the OX40 agonist ivuxolimab. These receptors were taken from an adult with an advanced solid tumor such as melanoma, head and neck, liver or kidney cancer.

The J gene is TRBJ1-1, the V gene TRBV29-1, with TRBD1 as a possible D gene (6 bases). CDR3 length equals 13 residues. Germline lookup yields CDR1 SQVTM and CDR2 ANQGSEA. V was trimmed by 7 bases and J by 4 bases, leaving 16 bases between them. This chain's CDR3 is CSGYRVGGTEAFF. For the CDR3, the DNA is TGCAGCGGGTACAGGGTGGGGGGCACTGAAGCTTTCTTT. Full variable domain (rest looked up from reference TRBV29-1 and TRBJ1-1): SAVISQKPSRDICQRGTSLTIQCQVDSQVTMMFWYRQQPGQSLTLIATANQGSEATYESGFVIDKFPISRPNLTFSTLTVSNMSPEDSSIYLCSGYRVGGTEAFFGQGTRLTVV.

The chain combines TRBV6-1 with TRBJ2-2; 11 nucleotides line up with TRBD1. Trimming cost V 4 bases and J 7 bases; bases outside gene matches: 5. This CDR3 is 15 amino acids long. CDR1 is MNHNS, CDR2 SASEGT, per germline. For the CDR3, the DNA is TGTGCCAGCAGTGTGGACAGGGGGCGGGGCGGGGAGCTGTTTTTT. It encodes CASSVDRGRGGELFF.

The CDR3 DNA is TGCGCCAGCAGGGAGGCGAGGACAGATACGCAGTATTTT. It translates to CASREARTDTQYF. The chain joins TRBV5-1 to TRBJ2-3; a possible D gene is TRBD2 (5 bases). Per germline, CDR1 SGHRS and CDR2 YFSETQ. V was cut by 5 bases and J by 3 bases, with 10 bases left in between. The length of the CDR3 is 13 residues.

J is TRBJ2-6 and V is TRBV7-9; TRBD1 agrees at 8 bases. J lost 2 bases, V lost 8 bases, and 14 bases had no gene match. There are 18 residues in the CDR3. Germline lookup yields CDR1 SEHNR and CDR2 FQNEAQ (reference sequence). CDR3 loop: CASPLGQGATPGANVLTF. CDR3 nucleotides: TGTGCCAGCCCTTTGGGGCAGGGGGCTACCCCTGGGGCCAACGTCCTGACTTTC.

The chain couples TRBV15 to TRBJ2-1, with 9 nucleotides matching TRBD2. Germline V gives CDR1 LNHNV, CDR2 YYDKDF (reference sequence). The CDR3 has 15 residues. The junction had 6 bases not matched to a gene; V was cut back by 1 base and J by 8 bases. CDR3 sequence (DNA): TGTGCCACCAGCAGAGTTGTTAGCGGGAGTTATGAGCAGTTCTTC. Translated: CATSRVVSGSYEQFF.

This clone was observed a few times. The chain has TRBV5-1 and TRBJ1-5, with a weak D call TRBD1 (5 bases). The ends were cut back, 2 bases at V and 4 bases at J, with 10 bases in the middle. Germline V gives CDR1 SGHRS, CDR2 YFSETQ. The CDR3 spans 14 residues. DNA for the CDR3: TGCGCCAGCAGCTTCGACAGTATGAATCAGCCCCAGCATTTT. Its protein product is CASSFDSMNQPQHF. The full variable domain, completed using reference TRBV5-1 and TRBJ1-5, is KAGVTQTPRYLIKTRGQQVTLSCSPISGHRSVSWYQQTPGQGLQFLFEYFSETQRNKGNFPGRFSGRQFSNSRSEMNVSTLELGDSALYLCASSFDSMNQPQHFGDGTRLSIL.

The chain joins TRBV5-5 to TRBJ2-7; maybe TRBD1 (5 bases). The length of the CDR3 is 14 residues. Germline CDR1 reads SGHKS; CDR2 reads YYEKEE (reference sequence). The V and J ends lost 4 bases and 1 base respectively, with 12 bases between them. CDR3 bases: TGTGCCAGCAGCCAAGTGGGGCCTTCCTACGAGCAGTACTTC. It translates to CASSQVGPSYEQYF.

The genes are TRBV4-2 and TRBJ1-3; no firm D call. V was shortened by 4 bases and J by 0 bases, with 13 bases between the two germline ends. The CDR3 consists of 16 residues. CDR1 and CDR2 from the germline V gene are LGHNA and YNFKEQ. As DNA, the CDR3 is TGTGCCAGCAGCCCCCAGGACGGTCCCTCTGGAAACACCATATATTTT. It is translated as CASSPQDGPSGNTIYF.

This chain links TRBV27 with TRBJ2-7; 7 bases agree with TRBD2. V gave up 3 bases and J gave up 2 bases; unmatched junction bases: 10. Germline V gene lookup returns CDR1 MNHEY and CDR2 SMNVEV (reference sequence). This CDR3 has 16 amino acids. The CDR3 DNA sequence: TGTGCCAGCAGTTTCCGAAGCGGGACCTCCCCCTACGAGCAGTACTTC. Protein: CASSFRSGTSPYEQYF.

The chain couples TRBV14 to TRBJ1-4, with D hard to call. The CDR3 is made up of 16 amino acids. The germline V and J ends were trimmed by 0 bases and 9 bases, with 17 bases remaining between them. Germline values: CDR1 SGHDN, CDR2 FVKESK. This CDR3 is CASSQDIGRQAQKLFF. CDR3 DNA: TGTGCCAGCAGCCAAGACATTGGACGCCAGGCTCAAAAACTGTTTTTT.

In DNA form, the CDR3 reads TGTGCCAGCAGTTACCTACAGGGGTACAATCAGCCCCAGCATTTT. As protein: CASSYLQGYNQPQHF. The chain recombines TRBV6-6 with TRBJ1-5; TRBD1 matches 7 bases. V dropped 2 bases and J dropped 3; count of bases not matched to a gene: 4. Germline values: CDR1 MNHNY, CDR2 SVGAGI (reference sequence). The CDR3 consists of 15 residues.

The chain employs TRBV10-1 and TRBJ2-1; 9 bases are a match to TRBD2. The CDR3 consists of 15 residues. In germline, CDR1 is WNHNN, CDR2 SYGVQD (reference sequence). V gave up 0 bases and J gave up 6 bases; unmatched junction bases: 3. The CDR3 sequence: CASSESRAGGNEQFF. CDR3 nucleotide sequence: TGCGCCAGCAGTGAGTCGCGAGCGGGGGGCAATGAGCAGTTCTTC.

V and J are TRBV5-4 and TRBJ2-1, with D possibly TRBD1 on 6 matching bases. The CDR3 totals 18 residues. Germline CDR1 SGHNT, CDR2 YYREEE (reference sequence). The V end lost 4 bases, the J end lost 3 bases, and 23 bases lay between the germline ends. CDR3 bases: TGTGCCAGCAGCCCGTCCCTTGGGGTGGGACAAAACTACAATGAGCAGTTCTTC. Translating it yields CASSPSLGVGQNYNEQFF.

The gene calls are TRBV27 and TRBJ2-1; D is possibly TRBD1 or TRBD2 (5 bases each). Germline lookup yields CDR1 MNHEY and CDR2 SMNVEV (reference sequence). V lost 2 bases and J 7 bases, leaving 21 bases between the germline ends. The CDR3 runs to 17 residues. As DNA, the CDR3 is TGTGCCAGCAGTTTAGTCGCTCCGGGACGGGGATCGAATGAGCAGTTCTTC. This codes for CASSLVAPGRGSNEQFF.

The CDR3 loop reads CATLKTGDSYNEQFF. DNA for the CDR3: TGTGCCACCCTTAAGACCGGTGATTCCTACAATGAGCAGTTCTTC. The chain carries TRBV7-8 and TRBJ2-1; no reliable D call. Germline values: CDR1 SGHVS, CDR2 FQNEAQ. V was cut by 10 bases and J by 1 base, with 17 bases left in between. The CDR3 runs to 15 residues.

The J gene is TRBJ2-1, the V gene TRBV11-2; 8 nucleotides align to TRBD2. This CDR3 comprises 18 residues. V lost 1 base to trimming and J lost 3 bases; unmatched junction nucleotides: 11. Germline values: CDR1 SGHAT, CDR2 FQNNGV. CDR3 region: CASSLGAAGGTYYNEQFF. The DNA for the CDR3 is TGTGCCAGCAGCTTAGGGGCGGCGGGAGGCACCTACTACAATGAGCAGTTCTTC.

The chain combines TRBV13 with TRBJ1-4; no firm D call. The V end lost 4 bases, the J end lost 7 bases, and 19 bases lay between the germline ends. CDR1 is PRHDT and CDR2 is FYEKMQ in the germline V gene (reference sequence). The length of the CDR3 is 16 residues. CDR3 loop: CASSSAKRPLGEKLFF. CDR3 bases: TGTGCCAGCAGCTCGGCGAAACGACCTCTGGGTGAAAAACTGTTTTTT. The full variable domain, rest sourced from reference TRBV13 and TRBJ1-4, is AAGVIQSPRHLIKEKRETATLKCYPIPRHDTVYWYQQGPGQDPQFLISFYEKMQSDKGSIPDRFSAQQFSDYHSELNMSSLELGDSALYFCASSSAKRPLGEKLFFGSGTQLSVL.

The chain has TRBV6-5 and TRBJ1-5, with D hard to call. CDR1 and CDR2 (germline): MNHEY, SVGAGI. CDR3 size: 14 residues. V gave up 6 bases and J gave up 1 base, with 10 bases separating them. Here the CDR3 reads CASRVTGSNQPQHF. CDR3 bases: TGTGCCAGCAGAGTTACTGGGAGCAATCAGCCCCAGCATTTT.

The V call is TRBV7-8, the J call TRBJ2-1; D call uncertain. The CDR3 has 13 residues. Germline V gene data show CDR1 as SGHVS and CDR2 as FQNEAQ. Trimming removed 1 base at V and 12 bases at J, with 13 bases between. The CDR3 sequence: CASSLGPKALQFF. The DNA for the CDR3 is TGTGCCAGCAGCTTAGGCCCGAAGGCTTTGCAGTTCTTC.

V usage is TRBV18 and J usage is TRBJ2-4; 7 bases agree with TRBD2. Germline V lookup: CDR1 KGHSH, CDR2 LQKENI. This CDR3 spans 15 amino acids. V shed 1 base, J shed 3 bases, and the junction held 3 bases outside the gene matches. CDR3 amino acids: CASSPRRDYKNIQYF. The CDR3 DNA reads TGTGCCAGCTCACCACGCCGGGACTACAAAAACATTCAGTACTTC.

In its sample, this clone was seen once. The rearrangement links TRBV10-3 to TRBJ1-1; 9 nucleotides match TRBD1. The germline gives CDR1 ENHRY, CDR2 SYGVKD. V dropped 3 bases and J dropped 1; count of bases not matched to a gene: 6. The CDR3 has 16 amino acids. The CDR3 here is CAISEQGTGSNTEAFF. The CDR3 DNA reads as TGTGCCATCAGTGAACAAGGGACAGGGTCGAACACTGAAGCTTTCTTT.

The CDR3 region is CASSVDGGTDTQYF. In DNA, the CDR3 is TGTGCCAGCAGCGTAGATGGCGGCACAGATACGCAGTATTTT. V usage is TRBV9 and J usage is TRBJ2-3, with D unclear. The germline V gene encodes CDR1 SGDLS and CDR2 YYNGEE. This CDR3 is built from 14 residues. V was clipped by 0 bases and J by 1 base, with 6 bases between them. The full variable domain, with the rest looked up from reference TRBV9 and TRBJ2-3, is DSGVTQTPKHLITATGQRVTLRCSPRSGDLSVYWYQQSLDQGLQFLIQYYNGEERAKGNILERFSAQQFPDLHSELNLSSLELGDSALYFCASSVDGGTDTQYFGPGTRLTVL.

The CDR3 region has the DNA TGTGCCAGAAGCTTCGGCTCAGCAACTAATGAAAAACTGTTTTTT. Its protein product is CARSFGSATNEKLFF. The chain has TRBV5-3 and TRBJ1-4; D uncertain. TRBV5-3 is flagged as an ORF with uncertain function. The V and J ends lost 2 bases and 0 bases respectively, with 8 bases between them. There are 15 residues in the CDR3.

The chain joins TRBV27 to TRBJ2-5, with D possibly matching TRBD2 (5 bases). CDR3 size: 13 residues. The ends were cut back, 6 bases at V and 7 bases at J, with 15 bases in the middle. Germline V lookup: CDR1 MNHEY, CDR2 SMNVEV (reference sequence). The CDR3 bases are TGTGCCAGCAGGCCCGAGACTATGGGGACCCAGTACTTC. Protein sequence: CASRPETMGTQYF.

V usage is TRBV7-6 and J usage is TRBJ2-7, with D unclear. CDR3 length equals 15 residues. Germline lookup yields CDR1 SGHVS and CDR2 FNYEAQ. Trimming pared 5 bases from V and 2 bases from J, leaving 16 bases between. The CDR3 region is CASSPSAQFTYEQYF. Here the CDR3 DNA reads TGTGCCAGCAGCCCCAGTGCCCAGTTTACCTACGAGCAGTACTTC.

This chain uses TRBV19 with TRBJ2-5, with D possibly TRBD2 on 5 matching bases. V lost 5 bases and J lost 5, with 18 bases in between. The CDR3 length is 15 residues. Looked up from germline, CDR1 is LNHDA and CDR2 is SQIVND (reference sequence). The DNA for the CDR3 is TGTGCCAGTAGTTCCCGGTGGGTGAGAGGGGAGACCCAGTACTTC. It encodes CASSSRWVRGETQYF.

The rearrangement joins TRBV7-9 to TRBJ1-1, with D possibly matching TRBD1 (5 bases). V dropped 5 bases and J dropped 5 bases, with 15 bases sitting between them. CDR3 length: 14 amino acids. CDR1 and CDR2 from the germline V gene are SEHNR and FQNEAQ (reference sequence). The CDR3 here is CASSPLGGGTEAFF. As DNA, the CDR3 is TGTGCCAGCAGCCCTCTCGGGGGGGGTACTGAAGCTTTCTTT. The full variable domain, rest sourced from reference TRBV7-9 and TRBJ1-1, is DTGVSQNPRHKITKRGQNVTFRCDPISEHNRLYWYRQTLGQGPEFLTYFQNEAQLEKSRLLSDRFSAERPKGSFSTLEIQRTEQGDSAMYLCASSPLGGGTEAFFGQGTRLTVV.

V gene TRBV10-2 combines with J gene TRBJ1-6; D remains ambiguous. The CDR3 runs to 13 residues. V shed 4 bases and J shed 3 bases, with 4 bases lying between them. Germline CDR1 is WSHSY and CDR2 is SAAADI. DNA for the CDR3: TGCGCCAGCAGTGTGGACTATAATTCACCCCTCCACTTT. This translates into CASSVDYNSPLHF.

The chain uses TRBV5-1 and TRBJ2-6, with D perhaps TRBD1 or TRBD2 (5 bases each). Trimming took off 7 bases at V and 0 bases at J, with 14 bases between the two ends. This CDR3 spans 16 amino acids. The V gene's germline CDR1 is SGHRS and CDR2 YFSETQ. The CDR3 DNA reads as TGCGCCAGCGGAACGGGACCTCACTCTGGGGCCAACGTCCTGACTTTC. Protein sequence: CASGTGPHSGANVLTF.

This CDR3 reads CASSLGASGTGEQYF. CDR3 nucleotide sequence: TGCGCCAGCAGCTTGGGAGCTAGCGGGACGGGGGAGCAGTACTTC. The chain recombines TRBV5-1 with TRBJ2-7, with 9 bases identical to TRBD2. V lost 0 bases, J lost 7 bases, and 8 bases stayed unmatched. The CDR3 sequence is 15 residues long. Germline V CDR1 and CDR2: SGHRS, YFSETQ.

The V gene is TRBV2, the J gene TRBJ2-1; D is unclear. V lost 3 bases, J lost 3 bases, and 9 bases lay in between. The CDR3 has 14 amino acids. The V gene's germline CDR1 is SNHLY and CDR2 FYNNEI. CDR3 sequence (DNA): TGTGCCAGCAGTGAGGGTAGTGGCTACAATGAGCAGTTCTTC. Its protein is CASSEGSGYNEQFF.

The J gene is TRBJ2-2, the V gene TRBV7-8, with a possible D match to TRBD2 (5 bases). V lost 1 base, J lost 5 bases, and 5 bases lay in between. Germline-derived CDR1 and CDR2 are SGHVS and FQNEAQ. The CDR3 contains 13 residues. The CDR3 coding sequence is TGTGCCAGCAGCTTAGGGGAGACCGGGGAGCTGTTTTTT. The encoded protein is CASSLGETGELFF.